The 8 T cell receptor beta chains below all came from one sample that was sequenced in a study of cytomegalovirus exposure and HLA in healthy donors. It was with 60 Vbeta and 13 Jbeta primers that the PCR ran. Measured with immunoSEQ multiplex PCR; TCRdb has only the in-frame clones, and not every one. The sample has tens of thousands of clones, approximately 76% seen once; the top ten hold 1.2% to 1.5%. Sample: PBMCs. The receptors originated from a male donor in good health and CMV-seronegative.

This clone was found a few times. Relative to the germline gene, one junction end is altered; a read error may explain this. The V call is TRBV6-5, the J call TRBJ2-2; D is possibly TRBD2 (5 bases). The CDR3 runs to 14 residues. CDR1 is MNHEY, CDR2 SVGAGI, per germline. This chain's CDR3 is CAISESGNTGELFF. CDR3 nucleotide sequence: TGTGCCATCAGTGAGTCGGGAAACACCGGGGAGCTGTTTTTT.

In regard to this clone: Other DNA sequences from this sample encode an identical CDR3 as well. The CDR3 protein is CASSSQGADEQYF. The CDR3 region has the DNA TGTGCCAGCAGTTCCCAGGGGGCGGACGAGCAGTACTTC. The chain is built from TRBV27 and TRBJ2-7; 8 positions agree with TRBD1. Per the germline V gene, CDR1 is MNHEY and CDR2 is SMNVEV (reference sequence). The CDR3 is made up of 13 amino acids. V shed 4 bases and J 5 bases; nucleotides not matched to a gene: 4.

The V gene is TRBV27, the J gene TRBJ1-5, with 9 positions matching TRBD1. The V gene's germline CDR1 is MNHEY and CDR2 SMNVEV (reference sequence). The CDR3 runs to 14 residues. V gave up 6 bases and J gave up 7 bases; unmatched junction bases: 7. Here the CDR3 reads CASSPGQGLQPQHF. CDR3 sequence (DNA): TGTGCCAGCAGCCCGGGACAGGGACTCCAGCCCCAGCATTTT.

The V call is TRBV28, the J call TRBJ2-3, with 12 bases lining up with TRBD1. The CDR3 is 15 residues long. The ends lost 4 bases at V and 2 bases at J; junction bases unmatched: 1. Per the germline V gene, CDR1 is MDHEN and CDR2 is SYDVKM. CDR3 in DNA: TGTGCCAGCAGTTCGGGACAGGGGGCCACAGATACGCAGTATTTT. Amino acid sequence: CASSSGQGATDTQYF.

The chain employs TRBV9 and TRBJ2-3; 11 bases line up with TRBD2. The V gene's germline CDR1 is SGDLS and CDR2 YYNGEE. CDR3 size: 15 residues. Trimming cost V 4 bases and J 4 bases; bases outside gene matches: 5. CDR3 DNA sequence: TGTGCCAGCAGCCTCGGGACTAGCGGCTCAGATACGCAGTATTTT. Encoded protein: CASSLGTSGSDTQYF.

This CDR3 is CASSFRTGILVYGYTF. In nucleotides, the CDR3 is TGTGCCAGCAGCTTCCGGACAGGGATTCTTGTCTATGGCTACACCTTC. The J gene is TRBJ1-2, the V gene TRBV7-8; 8 nucleotides line up with TRBD1. The CDR3 has 16 residues. The V gene's germline CDR1 is SGHVS and CDR2 FQNEAQ. V trimming: 3 bases; J trimming: 4 bases; junction bases outside the gene matches: 10.

The V call is TRBV5-8, the J call TRBJ1-1; possible D gene TRBD1, 5 bases. Trimming removed 3 bases from V and 7 bases from J, with 16 bases in between. The CDR3 extends over 14 amino acids. The germline V gene encodes CDR1 SGHTS and CDR2 YDEGEE. The CDR3 DNA is TGTGCCAGCAGCTATGAAGGGGCGACCTTTGAAGCTTTCTTT. Amino acid sequence: CASSYEGATFEAFF.

The V gene is TRBV7-9, the J gene TRBJ1-1, with a tentative D call TRBD1 (6 bases). Germline CDR1 SEHNR, CDR2 FQNEAQ (reference sequence). The CDR3 consists of 16 residues. V was clipped by 5 bases and J by 1 base, with 17 bases between them. CDR3 region: CASSGPPTGENTEAFF. DNA for the CDR3: TGTGCCAGCAGCGGCCCCCCGACAGGAGAGAACACTGAAGCTTTCTTT.